This T cell receptor beta chain stems from a study of blood T cell repertoires in COVID-19. Sequenced by immunoSEQ multiplex PCR; TCRdb stores in-frame clones only, minus some. There are approximately 200,000 clones in the sample; roughly 88% occur only once, and around 1.6% lies in the top ten. This CDR3 has 14 residues. The trim removed 4 bases at V and 2 bases at J, leaving 2 bases unmatched. The germline V gene encodes CDR1 MNHEY and CDR2 SVGAGI. The chain links TRBV6-5 to TRBJ1-5; 7 bases map to TRBD1. The sequence came from a man in his late teens or twenties with active or convalescent COVID-19. Sequencing used peripheral blood. CDR3 DNA: TGTGCCAGCAGTTCAGACAGGGGCAATCAGCCCCAGCATTTT. Its translation: CASSSDRGNQPQHF.